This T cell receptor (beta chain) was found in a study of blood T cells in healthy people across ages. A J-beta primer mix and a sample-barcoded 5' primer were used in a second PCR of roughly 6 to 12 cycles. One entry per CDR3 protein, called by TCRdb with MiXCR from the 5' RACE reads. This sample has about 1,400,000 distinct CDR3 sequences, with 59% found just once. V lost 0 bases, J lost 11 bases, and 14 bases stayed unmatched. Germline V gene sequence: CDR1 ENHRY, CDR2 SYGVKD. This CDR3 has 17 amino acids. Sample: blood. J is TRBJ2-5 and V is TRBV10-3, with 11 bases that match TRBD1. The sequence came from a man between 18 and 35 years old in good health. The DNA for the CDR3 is TGTGCCATCAGTGAGTCCCCGGGACAGGGGGTCAATAATGAGCAGTACTTC. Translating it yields CAISESPGQGVNNEQYF.